These 18 T cell receptor beta chains originate from one sample sequenced in a study of response to subunit inactivated influenza vaccine. TCRdb independently ran MiXCR on the RT-PCR reads; one entry per CDR3 protein. The table lists roughly 630,000 distinct CDR3 sequences, 11% to 15% of them singletons, with 7.6% in the top ten. Here the sequenced sample was PBMCs from blood, taken around two weeks before vaccination. The receptors come from a man in his forties or fifties who received an inactivated influenza vaccine.

This clonotype was recorded a few times. The chain joins TRBV7-8 to TRBJ2-5; 8 positions agree with TRBD1. Trimming took 5 bases from V and 5 from J; bases not matched to a gene: 13. Per the germline V gene, CDR1 is SGHVS and CDR2 is FQNEAQ. The CDR3 is 16 residues long. The CDR3 sequence is CASSKQDRARTETQYF. The CDR3 coding sequence is TGTGCCAGCAGCAAACAGGACAGGGCGAGAACGGAGACCCAGTACTTC.

The genes are TRBV6-1 and TRBJ2-1, with 7 bases fitting TRBD2. Trimming took 8 bases from V and 9 from J; bases not matched to a gene: 13. CDR3 length: 14 amino acids. Germline V gene data show CDR1 as MNHNS and CDR2 as SASEGT. The CDR3 coding sequence is TGTGCCAGCGGGCTCGGACTAGGATTCAGTGAGCAGTTCTTC. Translation gives CASGLGLGFSEQFF.

The rearrangement uses TRBV6-2 or TRBV6-3 and TRBJ2-5; TRBD2 matches at 10 bases. Unmatched junction bases numbered 15, after V lost 6 bases and J lost 2 bases. The CDR3 consists of 18 residues. CDR1 and CDR2 (germline): MNHEY, SVGEGT. CDR3 protein: CASRLAGTSEALQETQYF. Written as DNA, the CDR3 is TGTGCCAGCAGACTAGCGGGGACGAGCGAAGCCTTACAAGAGACCCAGTACTTC.

The chain employs TRBV28 and TRBJ1-1; D uncertain. This CDR3 comprises 16 residues. Germline values: CDR1 MDHEN, CDR2 SYDVKM. V was clipped by 4 bases and J by 6 bases, with 21 bases between them. CDR3 coding DNA: TGTGCCAGCAGTTCTGATGTAGGGTTGCGGTTGGCTGAAGCTTTCTTT. Amino acids: CASSSDVGLRLAEAFF. Based on the CDR3 plus reference TRBV28 and TRBJ1-1, the full variable domain is DVKVTQSSRYLVKRTGEKVFLECVQDMDHENMFWYRQDPGLGLRLIYFSYDVKMKEKGDIPEGYSVSREKKERFSLILESASTNQTSMYLCASSSDVGLRLAEAFFGQGTRLTVV.

The chain is built from TRBV20-1 and TRBJ2-2, with no clear D. V lost 3 bases and J lost 0, with 5 bases in between. Germline assignment: CDR1 DFQATT and CDR2 SNEGSKA (reference sequence). The CDR3 covers 13 residues. CDR3 residues: CSARESNTGELFF. Written as DNA, the CDR3 is TGCAGTGCTAGGGAATCGAACACCGGGGAGCTGTTTTTT.

This clonotype was observed a few times. The V call is TRBV20-1, the J call TRBJ1-1; TRBD1 might be the D (5 bases). The V end was cut by 0 bases, the J end by 8 bases, with 19 bases between. The CDR3 covers 15 residues. Germline V gene lookup returns CDR1 DFQATT and CDR2 SNEGSKA (reference sequence). The CDR3 coding sequence is TGCAGTGCTAGAGATTTCGTACAGGCCAACTTCGAAGCTTTCTTT. Its translation is CSARDFVQANFEAFF.

This clonotype was detected ten times or more. The junction and the germline gene differ at one end; a read error may be behind it. The J gene is TRBJ2-1, the V gene TRBV4-1; 11 positions match TRBD1. The CDR3 consists of 17 residues. From germline, CDR1 is MGHRA and CDR2 YSYEKL. CDR3 amino acids: CASSPSLGQGAYIEQFF. Here the CDR3 DNA reads TGCGCCAGCAGCCCCTCCCTCGGACAGGGGGCTTACATTGAGCAGTTCTTC.

The chain is built from TRBV6-2 or TRBV6-3 and TRBJ2-7; a possible D gene is TRBD1 (6 bases). Trimming pared 5 bases from V and 5 bases from J, leaving 19 bases between. The CDR3 has 15 residues. The germline V gene has CDR1 MNHEY and CDR2 SVGEGT. The CDR3 DNA follows: TGTGCCAGCAGTAAGCCGACAGGTACGCGGGACGAGCAGTACTTC. Its protein is CASSKPTGTRDEQYF.

CDR3 coding DNA: TGTGCCAGCAGTTTTGGGAACTATGAGCAGTTCTTC. As protein: CASSFGNYEQFF. The rearrangement uses TRBV27 and TRBJ2-1; D not certain. The germline V and J ends were trimmed by 3 bases and 8 bases, with 8 bases remaining between them. Germline CDR1 reads MNHEY; CDR2 reads SMNVEV (reference sequence). The CDR3 is 12 amino acids.

The chain uses TRBV4-3 and TRBJ2-5; TRBD2 matches at 9 bases. V trimming: 0 bases; J trimming: 10 bases; junction bases outside the gene matches: 9. CDR1 and CDR2 from the germline V gene are LGHNA and YSLEER. The CDR3 is 15 residues long. The chain's CDR3 is CASSQEGGLAGVQYF. The CDR3 coding sequence is TGCGCCAGCAGCCAAGAAGGTGGATTAGCGGGGGTCCAGTACTTC.

Written as DNA, the CDR3 is TGTGCCAGCAGTTTCTTTAGCGGGAGAAGCACAGATACGCAGTATTTT. Protein sequence: CASSFFSGRSTDTQYF. The chain combines TRBV27 with TRBJ2-3; 9 bases fit TRBD2. The V and J ends lost 3 bases and 0 bases, in that order; junction bases with no gene match: 4. Looked up from germline, CDR1 is MNHEY and CDR2 is SMNVEV (reference sequence). This CDR3 region has 16 residues.

This clonotype was picked up a small number of times. The V gene is TRBV20-1, the J gene TRBJ1-3; possibly TRBD1 for D (6 bases). Per germline, CDR1 DFQATT and CDR2 SNEGSKA (reference sequence). Trimming took 6 bases from V and 2 from J, leaving 14 bases between them. This CDR3 is 14 amino acids long. The DNA for the CDR3 is TGCAGTGCGGCCCTGCAGGGGACTGGAAACACCATATATTTT. This encodes CSAALQGTGNTIYF.

This clonotype appeared many times. The chain couples TRBV27 to TRBJ2-7; no definite D call. The V gene's germline CDR1 is MNHEY and CDR2 SMNVEV (reference sequence). The CDR3 loop spans 13 amino acids. V lost 5 bases, J lost 1 base, and 9 bases lay in between. The CDR3 spells CASSIAESYEQYF. DNA for the CDR3: TGTGCCAGCAGTATCGCGGAATCCTACGAGCAGTACTTC.

This clonotype was seen repeatedly, ten times or more. The chain has TRBV27 and TRBJ2-7, with a weak D call TRBD1 (6 bases). The CDR3 is 14 residues long. Trimming removed 2 bases from V and 5 bases from J, with 13 bases in between. Germline V CDR1 and CDR2: MNHEY, SMNVEV (reference sequence). For the CDR3, the DNA is TGTGCCAGCAGTTTAAGTCAGGGGTTCCACGAGCAGTACTTC. This translates into CASSLSQGFHEQYF.

At least ten counts were recorded for this clonotype. This chain connects TRBV2 to TRBJ1-1, with D maybe TRBD1 (5 bases). V lost 6 bases, J lost 0 bases, and 20 bases lay in between. From germline, CDR1 is SNHLY and CDR2 FYNNEI. The CDR3 covers 17 residues. The CDR3 DNA follows: TGTGCCAGCAGCGGTAACAGGATCTCCATCATGAACACTGAAGCTTTCTTT. Its translation: CASSGNRISIMNTEAFF.

Of note for this clonotype: A much larger clone lies a single base off, so this may be a read error. The conserved phenylalanine or tryptophan is not found at the CDR3 terminus, so this likely reflects a read error. This chain connects TRBV20-1 to TRBJ2-1; TRBD2 matches at 11 bases. Germline CDR1 DFQATT, CDR2 SNEGSKA (reference sequence). This CDR3 spans 14 amino acids. V shed 6 bases and J 2 bases; nucleotides not matched to a gene: 3. The CDR3 sequence is CSAPTSGAYNEQFS. Here the CDR3 DNA reads TGCAGTGCACCGACTAGCGGGGCCTACAATGAGCAGTTCTCC.

This chain connects TRBV27 to TRBJ1-2; D not resolved. Trimming removed 10 bases at V and 6 bases at J, with 15 bases between. The CDR3 loop spans 12 amino acids. Germline V gives CDR1 MNHEY, CDR2 SMNVEV (reference sequence). The CDR3 spells CATNHPEDGYTF. For the CDR3, the DNA is TGTGCCACCAATCACCCCGAGGATGGCTACACCTTC.

This clonotype showed up just a few times. V is TRBV10-3 and J is TRBJ2-5; the D gene is possibly TRBD2 (5 bases). CDR3 size: 15 residues. Germline values: CDR1 ENHRY, CDR2 SYGVKD. V shed 2 bases and J shed 4 bases, with 14 bases lying between them. The CDR3 is CAISEKPGSGETQYF. DNA of the CDR3: TGTGCCATCAGTGAGAAGCCGGGGAGCGGAGAGACCCAGTACTTC.